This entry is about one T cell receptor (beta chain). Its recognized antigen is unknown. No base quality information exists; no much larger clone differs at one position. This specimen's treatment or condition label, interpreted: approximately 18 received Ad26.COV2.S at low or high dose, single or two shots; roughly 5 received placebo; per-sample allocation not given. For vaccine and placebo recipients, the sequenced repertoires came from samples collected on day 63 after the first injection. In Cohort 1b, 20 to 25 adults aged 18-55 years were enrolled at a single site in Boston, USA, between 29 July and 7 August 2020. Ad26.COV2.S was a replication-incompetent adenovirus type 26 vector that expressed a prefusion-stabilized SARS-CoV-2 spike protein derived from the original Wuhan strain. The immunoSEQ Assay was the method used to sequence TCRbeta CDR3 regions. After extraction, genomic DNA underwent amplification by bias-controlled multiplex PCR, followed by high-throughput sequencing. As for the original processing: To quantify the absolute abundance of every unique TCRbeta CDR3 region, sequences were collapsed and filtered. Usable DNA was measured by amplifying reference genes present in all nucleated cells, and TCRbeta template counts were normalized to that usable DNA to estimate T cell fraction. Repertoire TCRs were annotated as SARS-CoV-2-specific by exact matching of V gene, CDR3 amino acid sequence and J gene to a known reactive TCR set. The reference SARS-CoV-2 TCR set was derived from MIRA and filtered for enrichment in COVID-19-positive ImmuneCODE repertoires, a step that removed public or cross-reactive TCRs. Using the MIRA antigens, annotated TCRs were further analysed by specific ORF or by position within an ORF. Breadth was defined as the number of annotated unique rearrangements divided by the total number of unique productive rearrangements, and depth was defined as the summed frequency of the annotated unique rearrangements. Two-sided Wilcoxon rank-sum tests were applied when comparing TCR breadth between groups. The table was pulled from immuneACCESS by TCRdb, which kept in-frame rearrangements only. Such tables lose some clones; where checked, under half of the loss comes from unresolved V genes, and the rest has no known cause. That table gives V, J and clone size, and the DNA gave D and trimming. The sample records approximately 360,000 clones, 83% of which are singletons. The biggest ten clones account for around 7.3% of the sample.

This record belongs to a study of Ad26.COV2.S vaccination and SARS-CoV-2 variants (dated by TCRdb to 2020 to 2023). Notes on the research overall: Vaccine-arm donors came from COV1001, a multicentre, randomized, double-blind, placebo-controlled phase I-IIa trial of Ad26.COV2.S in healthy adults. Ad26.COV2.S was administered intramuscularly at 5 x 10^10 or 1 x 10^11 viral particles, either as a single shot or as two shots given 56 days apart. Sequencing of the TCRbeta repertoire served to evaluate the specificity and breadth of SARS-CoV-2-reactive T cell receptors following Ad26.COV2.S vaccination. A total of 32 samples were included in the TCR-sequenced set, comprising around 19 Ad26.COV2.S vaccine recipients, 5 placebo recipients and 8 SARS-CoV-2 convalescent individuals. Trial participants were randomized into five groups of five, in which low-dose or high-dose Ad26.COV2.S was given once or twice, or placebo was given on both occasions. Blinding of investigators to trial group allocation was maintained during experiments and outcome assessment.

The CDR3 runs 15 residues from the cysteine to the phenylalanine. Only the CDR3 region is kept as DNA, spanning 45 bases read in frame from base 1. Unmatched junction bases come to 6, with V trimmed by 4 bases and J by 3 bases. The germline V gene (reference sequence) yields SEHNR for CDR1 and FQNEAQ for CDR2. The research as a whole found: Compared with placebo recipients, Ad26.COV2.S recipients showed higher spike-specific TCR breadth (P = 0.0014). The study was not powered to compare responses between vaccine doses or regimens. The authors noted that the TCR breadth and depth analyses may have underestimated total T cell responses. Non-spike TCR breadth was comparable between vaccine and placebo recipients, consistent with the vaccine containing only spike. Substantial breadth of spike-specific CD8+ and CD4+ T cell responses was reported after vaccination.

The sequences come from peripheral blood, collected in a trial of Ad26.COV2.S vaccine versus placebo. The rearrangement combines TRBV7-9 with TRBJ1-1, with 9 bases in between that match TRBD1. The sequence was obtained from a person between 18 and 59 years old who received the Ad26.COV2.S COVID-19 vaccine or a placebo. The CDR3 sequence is CASSSWDRVHTEAFF. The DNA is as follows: TGTGCCAGCAGCTCTTGGGACAGGGTCCACACTGAAGCTTTCTTT.